Presented here are 20 T cell receptor beta chains from one specimen sequenced in a study of neurological immune-mediated disorders. TCRdb re-derived calls from the 5' RACE reads in MiXCR, one entry per CDR3 protein. Found here are about 33,000 distinct CDR3 sequences, about 1.6% of them singletons; the top ten hold nearly 9.5%. The source material was PBMCs. The origin of the receptors is a woman under 40 with multiple sclerosis.

This clonotype was seen ten or more times. This sequence joins TRBV5-1 and TRBJ1-5; possibly TRBD1 for D (5 bases). The CDR3 is 14 amino acids. Germline CDR1 reads SGHRS; CDR2 reads YFSETQ. The V end was cut by 4 bases, the J end by 5 bases, with 13 bases between. CDR3 nucleotides: TGCGCCAGCAGCCCCAGTGGGGGGGATCAGCCCCAGCATTTT. Protein sequence: CASSPSGGDQPQHF.

This clonotype was counted ten times or more. V is TRBV7-2 and J is TRBJ2-5; no reliable D call. The germline gives CDR1 SGHTA, CDR2 FQGNSA. The CDR3 has 14 residues. Trimming removed 3 bases from V and 2 bases from J, with 10 bases in between. CDR3 in DNA: TGTGCCAGCAGCTTCTTTGGACGGCAAGAGACCCAGTACTTC. Its protein is CASSFFGRQETQYF.

This clonotype was picked up a small number of times. The chain recombines TRBV7-2 with TRBJ1-3; the D is unclear. This CDR3 is built from 14 residues. The V gene's germline CDR1 is SGHTA and CDR2 FQGNSA. V was pared by 5 bases and J by 0 bases, with 8 bases between. Here the CDR3 DNA reads TGTGCCAGCAGCCCAGACGTCTCTGGAAACACCATATATTTT. Residues: CASSPDVSGNTIYF.

As for this clonotype: This may come from a read error, since a much larger clone is one base off. The V and J genes are TRBV5-1 and TRBJ1-2; 8 nucleotides line up with TRBD1. Losses at the gene ends were 4 bases for V and 14 bases for J; bases not matched to a gene: 13. Germline V gene sequence: CDR1 SGHRS, CDR2 YFSETQ. The CDR3 loop spans 13 amino acids. For the CDR3, the DNA is TGCGCCAGCAGCGGGTCCGGGACAGGCTTTAAAACCTTC. It is translated as CASSGSGTGFKTF. The complete variable domain, with remaining parts taken from reference TRBV5-1 and TRBJ1-2, reads KAGVTQTPRYLIKTRGQQVTLSCSPISGHRSVSWYQQTPGQGLQFLFEYFSETQRNKGNFPGRFSGRQFSNSRSEMNVSTLELGDSALYLCASSGSGTGFKTFGSGTRLTVV.

This clonotype was counted at least ten times. The chain couples TRBV20-1 to TRBJ1-5, with D possibly matching TRBD1 (5 bases). Germline CDR1 and CDR2: DFQATT and SNEGSKA (reference sequence). V gave up 0 bases and J gave up 2 bases, with 5 bases separating them. The length of the CDR3 is 13 residues. The CDR3 coding sequence is TGCAGTGCTAGAGACAGGGGCAATCAGCCCCAGCATTTT. The encoded protein is CSARDRGNQPQHF.

This clonotype was seen repeatedly, ten times or more. V gene TRBV5-1 combines with J gene TRBJ1-1; the D gene is possibly TRBD1 (6 bases). Per the germline V gene, CDR1 is SGHRS and CDR2 is YFSETQ. V was pared by 0 bases and J by 3 bases, with 6 bases between. The CDR3 covers 13 residues. CDR3 DNA: TGCGCCAGCAGCTTGGACAGGGACACTGAAGCTTTCTTT. Translated, it gives CASSLDRDTEAFF. The full variable domain, in which reference TRBV5-1 and TRBJ1-1 provide the parts outside the CDR3, is KAGVTQTPRYLIKTRGQQVTLSCSPISGHRSVSWYQQTPGQGLQFLFEYFSETQRNKGNFPGRFSGRQFSNSRSEMNVSTLELGDSALYLCASSLDRDTEAFFGQGTRLTVV.

In its sample, this clonotype was seen many times. The CDR3 loop is CASSLAPSANEQFF. The CDR3 nucleotides are TGCGCCAGCAGCTTGGCCCCTAGCGCCAATGAGCAGTTCTTC. This chain uses TRBV5-1 with TRBJ2-1; D may be TRBD2 (6 bases). There are 14 residues in the CDR3. V shed 0 bases and J shed 6 bases, with 10 bases lying between them. CDR1 is SGHRS and CDR2 is YFSETQ in the germline V gene.

On this clonotype itself: This may come from a read error, since a much larger clone is one base off. Lacking the conserved final phenylalanine or tryptophan, this CDR3 likely reflects a read error. The chain couples TRBV12-3 or TRBV12-4 to TRBJ1-3, with D unresolved. Between the trimmed V and J ends, which lost 6 bases and 0 bases, there was a span of 12 bases. The CDR3 contains 15 residues. The CDR3 region has the DNA TGTGCCAGCAGAGTAAGAGAACTCTCTGGAAACACCATATATTGT. It encodes CASRVRELSGNTIYC.

This clonotype was recorded many times. V and J are TRBV20-1 and TRBJ2-5, with D possibly matching TRBD1 (5 bases). Trimming pared 7 bases from V and 5 bases from J, leaving 11 bases between. The CDR3 runs to 11 residues. The germline V gene has CDR1 DFQATT and CDR2 SNEGSKA (reference sequence). The DNA of the CDR3 is TGCAGTGTCAGGGTGGGGGAGACCCAGTACTTC. This encodes CSVRVGETQYF.

This clonotype was seen ten or more times. The V and J genes are TRBV7-2 and TRBJ1-3; D gene uncertain. Germline V gene lookup returns CDR1 SGHTA and CDR2 FQGNSA. This CDR3 spans 15 amino acids. V was trimmed by 5 bases and J by 0 bases, leaving 11 bases between them. The CDR3 is CASSPVGGSGNTIYF. The CDR3 DNA follows: TGTGCCAGCAGCCCTGTAGGTGGCTCTGGAAACACCATATATTTT.

The sample holds many counts of this clonotype. The gene calls are TRBV7-8 and TRBJ2-5; D is unclear. V shed 6 bases and J shed 6 bases, with 20 bases lying between them. CDR3 length: 15 amino acids. Germline-derived CDR1 and CDR2 are SGHVS and FQNEAQ. The CDR3 here is CASRPRFGSAKTQYF. In DNA form, the CDR3 reads TGTGCCAGCAGGCCACGCTTTGGAAGTGCGAAGACCCAGTACTTC.

This clonotype was found many times. This chain uses TRBV10-3 with TRBJ2-2, with D hard to call. CDR3 length: 16 amino acids. Germline assignment: CDR1 ENHRY and CDR2 SYGVKD. Trimming removed 3 bases from V and 5 bases from J, with 16 bases in between. The CDR3 here is CAISDTDGGRTGELFF. The CDR3 nucleotides are TGTGCCATCAGTGACACGGACGGTGGCCGTACCGGGGAGCTGTTTTTT.

This clonotype showed up many times. This chain connects TRBV5-1 to TRBJ2-7; TRBD1 is a possible D gene (5 bases). The CDR3 spans 14 residues. Trimming removed 0 bases from V and 7 bases from J, with 14 bases in between. Germline loops: CDR1 SGHRS, CDR2 YFSETQ. The CDR3 reads CASSLDQGPGEQYF. The CDR3 bases are TGCGCCAGCAGCTTGGACCAGGGCCCTGGGGAGCAGTACTTC.

Ten or more counts support this clonotype. This rearrangement joins TRBV5-1 to TRBJ2-5, with 10 bases fitting TRBD2. CDR1 and CDR2 (germline): SGHRS, YFSETQ. The CDR3 length is 15 residues. The J segment lost 3 bases and the V segment lost 3 bases, leaving 5 bases of the junction unmatched. This CDR3 reads CASSYNSGGKETQYF. CDR3 DNA: TGCGCCAGCAGCTATAATAGCGGGGGGAAAGAGACCCAGTACTTC.

At least ten counts were recorded for this clonotype. This chain joins TRBV5-5 and TRBJ2-3; 8 bases align to TRBD1. Germline-derived CDR1 and CDR2 are SGHKS and YYEKEE (reference sequence). CDR3 length: 16 residues. Losses at the gene ends were 4 bases for V and 0 bases for J; bases not matched to a gene: 7. DNA for the CDR3: TGTGCCAGCAGCCGGGGGACAGGCCCTAGCACAGATACGCAGTATTTT. Amino acids: CASSRGTGPSTDTQYF.

This clonotype was recorded many times. The rearrangement joins TRBV5-6 to TRBJ2-3; tentative D call: TRBD2 (6 bases). The V gene's germline CDR1 is SGHDT and CDR2 YYEEEE. V gave up 4 bases and J gave up 5 bases, with 14 bases separating them. CDR3 length: 14 residues. The CDR3 region is CASSSDGGLDTQYF. The CDR3 DNA reads as TGTGCCAGCAGCAGTGATGGGGGGTTAGATACGCAGTATTTT.

This clonotype was seen ten or more times. The rearrangement joins TRBV5-1 to TRBJ2-7, with TRBD2 as a possible D gene (6 bases). Germline loops: CDR1 SGHRS, CDR2 YFSETQ. Trimming took off 4 bases at V and 4 bases at J, with 12 bases between the two ends. This CDR3 spans 13 amino acids. CDR3 sequence reads: CASSPSGGYEQYF. The CDR3 DNA follows: TGCGCCAGCAGCCCCAGTGGGGGGTACGAGCAGTACTTC.

This clonotype has at least ten counts. The rearrangement links TRBV20-1 to TRBJ1-5; D uncertain. CDR1 is DFQATT, CDR2 SNEGSKA, per germline (reference sequence). Trimming took 5 bases from V and 5 from J, leaving 13 bases between them. The CDR3 runs 13 residues. The CDR3 spells CSAGEGLYQPQHF. Here the CDR3 DNA reads TGCAGTGCTGGCGAGGGTCTGTATCAGCCCCAGCATTTT.

At least ten counts were recorded for this clonotype. The gene calls are TRBV21-1 and TRBJ1-1; TRBD1, the table's D call, was not compared with the DNA. TRBV21-1 is shown as a pseudogene. The CDR3 has 15 amino acids. The CDR3 region is CASNLNRVKNTEAFF. Here the CDR3 DNA reads TGTGCCAGCAACTTAAACAGGGTTAAAAACACTGAAGCTTTCTTT.

This clonotype showed up just a few times. This chain joins TRBV7-2 and TRBJ2-3; 10 bases are a match to TRBD2. V shed 3 bases, J shed 2 bases, and the junction held 5 bases outside the gene matches. This CDR3 has 16 residues. Germline V gives CDR1 SGHTA, CDR2 FQGNSA. CDR3 in amino acids: CASSFQAGGPTDTQYF. The CDR3 DNA follows: TGTGCCAGCAGCTTTCAAGCGGGGGGGCCCACAGATACGCAGTATTTT.